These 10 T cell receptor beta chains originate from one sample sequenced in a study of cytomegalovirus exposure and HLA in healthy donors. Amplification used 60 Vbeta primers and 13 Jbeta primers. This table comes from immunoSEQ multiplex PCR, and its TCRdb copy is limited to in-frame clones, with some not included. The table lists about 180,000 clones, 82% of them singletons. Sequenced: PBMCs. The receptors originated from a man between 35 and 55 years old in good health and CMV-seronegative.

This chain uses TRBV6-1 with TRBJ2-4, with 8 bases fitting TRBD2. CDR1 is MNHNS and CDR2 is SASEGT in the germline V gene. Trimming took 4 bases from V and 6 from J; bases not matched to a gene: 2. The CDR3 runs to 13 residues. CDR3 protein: CASSGAGVNIQYF. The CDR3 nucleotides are TGTGCCAGCAGTGGAGCGGGAGTAAACATTCAGTACTTC.

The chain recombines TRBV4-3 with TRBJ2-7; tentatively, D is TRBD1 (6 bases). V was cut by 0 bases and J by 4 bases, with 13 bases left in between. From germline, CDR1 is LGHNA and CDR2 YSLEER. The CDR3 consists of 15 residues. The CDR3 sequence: CASSQDRGWEYEQYF. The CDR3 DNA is TGCGCCAGCAGCCAAGACAGGGGTTGGGAGTACGAGCAGTACTTC.

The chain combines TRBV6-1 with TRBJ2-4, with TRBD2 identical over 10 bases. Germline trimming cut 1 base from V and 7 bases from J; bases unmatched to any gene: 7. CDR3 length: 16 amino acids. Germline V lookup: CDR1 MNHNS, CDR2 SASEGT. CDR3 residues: CASSEEAGGFRNIQYF. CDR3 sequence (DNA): TGTGCCAGCAGTGAAGAAGCGGGAGGGTTTAGGAACATTCAGTACTTC.

CDR3 protein: CASTTWGQGNEQYF. The DNA of the CDR3 is TGTGCCAGCACCACATGGGGACAGGGGAACGAGCAGTACTTC. The rearrangement links TRBV6-1 to TRBJ2-7; 10 bases map to TRBD1. Germline CDR1 reads MNHNS; CDR2 reads SASEGT. V was clipped by 7 bases and J by 5 bases; unmatched bases: 8. This CDR3 region has 14 residues.

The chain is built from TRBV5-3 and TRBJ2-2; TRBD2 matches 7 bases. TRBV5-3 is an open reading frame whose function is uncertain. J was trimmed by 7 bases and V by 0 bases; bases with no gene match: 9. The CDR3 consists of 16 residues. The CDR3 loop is CARSLAEGGDGGELFF. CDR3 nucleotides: TGTGCCAGAAGCTTGGCCGAGGGAGGGGACGGCGGGGAGCTGTTTTTT.

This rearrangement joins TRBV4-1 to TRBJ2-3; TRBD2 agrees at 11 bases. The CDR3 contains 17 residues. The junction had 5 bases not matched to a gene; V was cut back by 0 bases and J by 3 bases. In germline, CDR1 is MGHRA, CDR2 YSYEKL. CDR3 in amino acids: CASSQEWTSGRTDTQYF. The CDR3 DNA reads TGCGCCAGCAGCCAAGAATGGACTAGCGGGCGTACAGATACGCAGTATTTT.

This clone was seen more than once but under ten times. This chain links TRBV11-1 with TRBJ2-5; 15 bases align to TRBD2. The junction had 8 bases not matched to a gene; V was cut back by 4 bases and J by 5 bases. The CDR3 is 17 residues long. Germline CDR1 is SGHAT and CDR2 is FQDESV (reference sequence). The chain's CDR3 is CASSSGTSGGTGETQYF. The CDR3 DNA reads TGTGCCAGCAGCTCCGGGACTAGCGGGGGGACCGGGGAGACCCAGTACTTC. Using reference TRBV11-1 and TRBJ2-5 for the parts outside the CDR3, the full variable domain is EAEVAQSPRYKITEKSQAVAFWCDPISGHATLYWYRQILGQGPELLVQFQDESVVDDSQLPKDRFSAERLKGVDSTLKIQPAELGDSAMYLCASSSGTSGGTGETQYFGPGTRLLVL.

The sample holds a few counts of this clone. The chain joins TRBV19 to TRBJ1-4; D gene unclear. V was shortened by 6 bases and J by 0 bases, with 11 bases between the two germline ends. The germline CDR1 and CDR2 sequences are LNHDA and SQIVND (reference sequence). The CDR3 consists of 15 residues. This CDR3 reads CASSILQATNEKLFF. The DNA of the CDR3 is TGTGCCAGTAGCATCTTACAAGCAACTAATGAAAAACTGTTTTTT.

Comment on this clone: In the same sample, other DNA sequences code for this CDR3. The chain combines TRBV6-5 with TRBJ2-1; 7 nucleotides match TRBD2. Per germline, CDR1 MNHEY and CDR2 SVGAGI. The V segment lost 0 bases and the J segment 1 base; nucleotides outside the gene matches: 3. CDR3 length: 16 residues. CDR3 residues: CASSYSPSGSYNEQFF. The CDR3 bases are TGTGCCAGCAGTTACTCGCCTAGCGGATCCTACAATGAGCAGTTCTTC.

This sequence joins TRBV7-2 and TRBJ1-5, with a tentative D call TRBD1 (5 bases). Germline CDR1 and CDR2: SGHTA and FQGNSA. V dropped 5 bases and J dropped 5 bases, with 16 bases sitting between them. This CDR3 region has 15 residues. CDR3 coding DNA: TGTGCCAGCAGCCTATCGGGGGGACGGTATCAGCCCCAGCATTTT. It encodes CASSLSGGRYQPQHF.